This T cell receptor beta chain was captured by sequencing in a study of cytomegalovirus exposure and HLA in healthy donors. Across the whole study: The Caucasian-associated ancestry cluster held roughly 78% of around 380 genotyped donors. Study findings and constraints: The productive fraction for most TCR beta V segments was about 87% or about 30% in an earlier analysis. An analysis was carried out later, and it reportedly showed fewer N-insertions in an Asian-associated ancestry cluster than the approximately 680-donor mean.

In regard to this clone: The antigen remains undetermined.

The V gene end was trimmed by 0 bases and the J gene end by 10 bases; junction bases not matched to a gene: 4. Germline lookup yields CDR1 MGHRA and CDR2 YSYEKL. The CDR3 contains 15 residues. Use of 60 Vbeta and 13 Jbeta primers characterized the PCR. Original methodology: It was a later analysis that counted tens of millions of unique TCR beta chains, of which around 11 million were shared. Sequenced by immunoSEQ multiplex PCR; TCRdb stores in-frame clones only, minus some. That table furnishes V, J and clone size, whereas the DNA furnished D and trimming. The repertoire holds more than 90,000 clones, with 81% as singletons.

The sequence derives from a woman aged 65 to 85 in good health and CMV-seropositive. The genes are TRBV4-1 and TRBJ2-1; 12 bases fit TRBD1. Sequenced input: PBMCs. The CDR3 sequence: CASSQEGTGGREQFF. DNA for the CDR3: TGCGCCAGCAGCCAAGAAGGGACAGGGGGCCGAGAGCAGTTCTTC.